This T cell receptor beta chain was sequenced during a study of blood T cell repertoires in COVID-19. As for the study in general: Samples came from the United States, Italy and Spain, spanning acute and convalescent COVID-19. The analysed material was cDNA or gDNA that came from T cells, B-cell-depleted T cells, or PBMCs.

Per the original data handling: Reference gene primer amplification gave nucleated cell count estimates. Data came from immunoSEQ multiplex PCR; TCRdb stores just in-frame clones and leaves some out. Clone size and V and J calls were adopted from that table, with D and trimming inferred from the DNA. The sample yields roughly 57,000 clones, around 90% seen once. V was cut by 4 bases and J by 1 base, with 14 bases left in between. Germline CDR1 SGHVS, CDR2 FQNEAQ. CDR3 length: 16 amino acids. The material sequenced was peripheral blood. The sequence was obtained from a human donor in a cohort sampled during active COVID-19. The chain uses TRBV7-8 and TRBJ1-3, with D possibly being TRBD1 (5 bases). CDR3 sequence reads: CASSWPGSPSGNTIYF. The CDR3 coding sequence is TGTGCCAGCAGCTGGCCAGGGTCACCTTCTGGAAACACCATATATTTT.